The rows below give T cell receptor beta chains drawn from one sample of a study of cytomegalovirus exposure and HLA in healthy donors. Assay: immunoSEQ multiplex PCR; the TCRdb copy retains only in-frame clones and omits some. The sample contains 200,000 to 250,000 clones, roughly 88% of which appear only once. The sequenced sample was PBMCs. All receptors derive from a boy between 2 and 10 years old in good health and CMV-seronegative. Both conserved end residues are part of each CDR3. Each record gives: D gene, V gene, CDR3 length, clone size, J gene, CDR3 protein, CDR3 DNA. The D gene is left open where the match is weak. Part of the rows lack a size; the others show once, few, many or a class for expanded clones.

-	TRBV2	16	-	TRBJ1-3	CASSGGSGDGGNTIYF	TGTGCCAGCAGTGGGGGGTCGGGAGATGGTGGAAACACCATATATTTT
-	TRBV5-1	13	-	TRBJ2-3	CASSLVSPSAGYF	TGCGCCAGCAGCTTGGTTTCCCCGTCGGCGGGGTATTTT
TRBD2	TRBV28	18	-	TRBJ2-2	CASSPLPGLAGVDGELFF	TGTGCCAGCAGCCCACTCCCGGGACTAGCGGGAGTGGACGGGGAGCTGTTTTTT
-	TRBV6-1	12	few	TRBJ2-1	CASSERYNEQFF	TGTGCCAGCAGTGAACGTTACAATGAGCAGTTCTTC
-	TRBV7-8	15	once	TRBJ1-5	CASSLVGTSNQPQHF	TGTGCCAGCAGTCTAGTGGGGACAAGCAATCAGCCCCAGCATTTT
-	TRBV5-6	16	-	TRBJ1-2	CASSFGGGGANYGYTF	TGTGCCAGCAGCTTCGGGGGGGGAGGAGCTAACTATGGCTACACCTTC
-	TRBV30	12	-	TRBJ1-2	CAWSGLIYGYTF	TGTGCCTGGAGTGGACTCATCTATGGCTACACCTTC
TRBD1	TRBV5-1	14	-	TRBJ1-2	CASSLGQGDYGYTF	TGCGCCAGCAGCTTAGGACAGGGGGACTATGGCTACACCTTC
TRBD1	TRBV2	14	-	TRBJ2-3	CASSEDRGADTQYF	TGTGCCAGCAGTGAGGACAGGGGAGCAGATACGCAGTATTTT
-	TRBV7-2	14	-	TRBJ1-1	CASSFGGGSTEAFF	TGTGCCAGCAGCTTCGGGGGAGGGAGCACTGAAGCTTTCTTT
-	TRBV9	14	once	TRBJ1-2	CASSGTGANYGYTF	TGTGCCAGCAGCGGAACAGGAGCTAACTATGGCTACACCTTC
TRBD1	TRBV4-1	15	-	TRBJ1-2	CASSRDGTGGLGYTF	TGCGCCAGCAGCCGAGACGGGACAGGGGGCCTTGGCTACACCTTC
-	TRBV5-6	12	-	TRBJ1-1	CASLTSAGVTFF	TGTGCCAGCCTCACCTCCGCAGGGGTGACTTTCTTT
-	TRBV15	14	-	TRBJ2-3	CATSPGTPLDTQYF	TGTGCCACCAGTCCCGGGACTCCCCTAGATACGCAGTATTTT
-	TRBV7-2	12	-	TRBJ2-1	CAGGGSYNEQFF	TGTGCCGGCGGAGGGAGCTACAATGAGCAGTTCTTC
TRBD2	TRBV4-1	14	few	TRBJ2-7	CASSPRLAGDEQYF	TGCGCCAGCAGCCCCCGACTAGCGGGGGACGAGCAGTACTTC
TRBD2	TRBV7-9	15	-	TRBJ2-2	CASSTWTSGTGELFF	TGTGCCAGCAGCACTTGGACTAGCGGCACCGGGGAGCTGTTTTTT
-	TRBV14	17	-	TRBJ1-2	CASSQGPGPGREYGYTF	TGTGCCAGCAGCCAAGGTCCCGGGCCGGGCAGGGAATATGGCTACACCTTC
TRBD1	TRBV19	15	-	TRBJ1-5	CASSIEEGRGKPQHF	TGTGCCAGTAGTATAGAAGAGGGCAGGGGGAAGCCCCAGCATTTT